This entry concerns a single T cell receptor beta chain. CDR1 is SQVTM and CDR2 is ANQGSEA in the germline V gene. This CDR3 has 13 amino acids. V shed 5 bases and J shed 0 bases, with 10 bases lying between them. This sample was included in a study of T-cell reconstitution after alpha-beta-depleted transplantation in children. Construction of the TCRbeta library involved unique molecular identifiers. In TCRdb, the PCR reads were re-called with MiXCR into one record per CDR3 protein. This sample has about 400,000 distinct CDR3 sequences, with about 20% found just once. V is TRBV29-1 and J is TRBJ1-2, with D perhaps TRBD1 (5 bases). This TCR was recovered from a human donor who donated a stem cell graft to a child with acute myeloid leukemia. The source material was PBMCs from the stem cell graft donor, sampled from the stem cell graft. In DNA, the CDR3 is TGCAGCGTTAGTGAGGGGTCTAACTATGGCTACACCTTC. Amino acids: CSVSEGSNYGYTF.